The T cell receptor beta chain under discussion was sequenced for a study of a mutant IDH1 vaccine in newly diagnosed glioma. Study information: Administration of eight vaccinations to patients took place in weeks 1, 3, 5, 7, 11, 15, 19, 23.

TCRdb's table, derived via immunoSEQ multiplex PCR, lists solely in-frame clones and lacks some. The sample holds over 25,000 clones, 88% seen once. On this clone: Antigen unknown.

The time point is: week 23, last vaccination. Each dose of the vaccine consisted of 300 ug of mutant IDH1 20-mer peptide, with topical imiquimod. Study conclusions and caveats: Seemingly, pseudoprogression had no relation to changes in the top peripheral T cell clonotypes.

The CDR3 length is 14 residues. V was trimmed by 6 bases and J by 8 bases, leaving 16 bases between them. The V gene's germline CDR1 is MDHEN and CDR2 SYDVKM. V and J are TRBV28 and TRBJ1-4; D is perhaps TRBD1 (6 bases). This clonotype was sampled from a man in his forties or fifties with glioma. Sequenced here: PBMCs, sampled from a glioma patient whose treatment included an IDH1 peptide vaccine. As DNA, the CDR3 is TGTGCCAGCAGAGACAGTCGCCAGGGGGAAAAACTGTTTTTT. Its protein product is CASRDSRQGEKLFF.